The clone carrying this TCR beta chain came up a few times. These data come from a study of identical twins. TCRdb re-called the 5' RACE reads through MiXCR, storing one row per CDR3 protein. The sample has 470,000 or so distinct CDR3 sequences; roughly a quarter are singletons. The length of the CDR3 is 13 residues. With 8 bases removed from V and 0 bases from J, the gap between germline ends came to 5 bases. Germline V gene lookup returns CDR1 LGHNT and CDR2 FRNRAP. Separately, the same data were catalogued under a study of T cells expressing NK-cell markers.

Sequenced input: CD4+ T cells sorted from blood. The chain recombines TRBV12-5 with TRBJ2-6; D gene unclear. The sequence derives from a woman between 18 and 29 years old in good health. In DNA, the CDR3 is TGTGCTAGTAGGAGCTCTGGGGCCAACGTCCTGACTTTC. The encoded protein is CASRSSGANVLTF. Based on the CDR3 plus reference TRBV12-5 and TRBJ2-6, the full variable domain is DARVTQTPRHKVTEMGQEVTMRCQPILGHNTVFWYRQTMMQGLELLAYFRNRAPLDDSGMPKDRFSAEMPDATLATLKIQPSEPRDSAVYFCASRSSGANVLTFGAGSRLTVL.